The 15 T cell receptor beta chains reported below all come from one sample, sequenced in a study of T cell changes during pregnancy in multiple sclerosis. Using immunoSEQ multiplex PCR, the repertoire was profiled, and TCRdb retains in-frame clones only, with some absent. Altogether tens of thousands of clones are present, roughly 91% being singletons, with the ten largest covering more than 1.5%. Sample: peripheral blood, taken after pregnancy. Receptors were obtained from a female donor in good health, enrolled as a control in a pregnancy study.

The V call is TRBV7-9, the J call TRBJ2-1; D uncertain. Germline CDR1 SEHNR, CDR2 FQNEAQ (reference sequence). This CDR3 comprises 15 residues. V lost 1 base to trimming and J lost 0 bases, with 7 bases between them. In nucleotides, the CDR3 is TGTGCCAGCAGCTTAGATCCTAGCTCCTACAATGAGCAGTTCTTC. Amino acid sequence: CASSLDPSSYNEQFF.

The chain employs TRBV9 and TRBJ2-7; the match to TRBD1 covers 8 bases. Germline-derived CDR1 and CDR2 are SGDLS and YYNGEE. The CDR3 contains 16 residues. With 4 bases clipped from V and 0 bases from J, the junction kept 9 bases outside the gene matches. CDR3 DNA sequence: TGTGCCAGCAGCCCTGGGACAGGAGGATTCTCCTACGAGCAGTACTTC. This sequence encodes CASSPGTGGFSYEQYF.

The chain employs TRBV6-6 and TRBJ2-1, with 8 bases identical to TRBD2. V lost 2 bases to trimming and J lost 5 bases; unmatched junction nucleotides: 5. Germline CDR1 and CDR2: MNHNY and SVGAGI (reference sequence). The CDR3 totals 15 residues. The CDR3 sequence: CASSYEGLGDNEQFF. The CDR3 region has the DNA TGTGCCAGCAGTTACGAGGGACTAGGGGACAATGAGCAGTTCTTC.

DNA for the CDR3: TGTGCCAGCAGCTTGGTTAGGGGCCCGGGCATGAACACTGAAGCTTTCTTT. It encodes CASSLVRGPGMNTEAFF. The chain uses TRBV5-6 and TRBJ1-1; D may be TRBD1 (5 bases). The V end was cut by 0 bases, the J end by 0 bases, with 15 bases between. CDR3 length: 17 amino acids. From germline, CDR1 is SGHDT and CDR2 YYEEEE.

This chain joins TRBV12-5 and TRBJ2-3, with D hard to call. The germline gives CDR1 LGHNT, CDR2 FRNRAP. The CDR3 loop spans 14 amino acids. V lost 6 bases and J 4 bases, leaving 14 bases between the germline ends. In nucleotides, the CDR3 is TGTGCTAGTGGAAACCCGGAGTCGGCAGATACGCAGTATTTT. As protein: CASGNPESADTQYF. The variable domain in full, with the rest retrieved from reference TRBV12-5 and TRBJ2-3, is DARVTQTPRHKVTEMGQEVTMRCQPILGHNTVFWYRQTMMQGLELLAYFRNRAPLDDSGMPKDRFSAEMPDATLATLKIQPSEPRDSAVYFCASGNPESADTQYFGPGTRLTVL.

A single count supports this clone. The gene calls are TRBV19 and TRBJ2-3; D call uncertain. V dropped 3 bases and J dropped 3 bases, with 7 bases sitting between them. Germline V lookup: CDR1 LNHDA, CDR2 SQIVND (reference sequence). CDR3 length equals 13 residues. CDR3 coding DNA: TGTGCCAGTAGTATCGAGGATACAGATACGCAGTATTTT. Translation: CASSIEDTDTQYF. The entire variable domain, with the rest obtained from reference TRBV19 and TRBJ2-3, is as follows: DGGITQSPKYLFRKEGQNVTLSCEQNLNHDAMYWYRQDPGQGLRLIYYSQIVNDFQKGDIAEGYSVSREKKESFPLTVTSAQKNPTAFYLCASSIEDTDTQYFGPGTRLTVL.

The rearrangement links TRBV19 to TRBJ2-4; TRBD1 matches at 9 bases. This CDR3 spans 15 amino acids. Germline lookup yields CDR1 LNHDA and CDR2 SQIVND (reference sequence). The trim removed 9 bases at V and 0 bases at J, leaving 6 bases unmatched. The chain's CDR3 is CASTGGEVAKNIQYF. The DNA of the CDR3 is TGTGCCAGCACAGGGGGCGAGGTAGCCAAAAACATTCAGTACTTC. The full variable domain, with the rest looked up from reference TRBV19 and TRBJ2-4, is DGGITQSPKYLFRKEGQNVTLSCEQNLNHDAMYWYRQDPGQGLRLIYYSQIVNDFQKGDIAEGYSVSREKKESFPLTVTSAQKNPTAFYLCASTGGEVAKNIQYFGAGTRLSVL.

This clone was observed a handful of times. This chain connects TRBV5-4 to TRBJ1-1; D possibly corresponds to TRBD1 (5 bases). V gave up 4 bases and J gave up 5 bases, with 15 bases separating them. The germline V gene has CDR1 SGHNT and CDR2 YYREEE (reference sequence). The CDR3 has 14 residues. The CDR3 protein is CASSPRVMETEAFF. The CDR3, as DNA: TGTGCCAGCAGCCCCAGGGTTATGGAAACTGAAGCTTTCTTT.

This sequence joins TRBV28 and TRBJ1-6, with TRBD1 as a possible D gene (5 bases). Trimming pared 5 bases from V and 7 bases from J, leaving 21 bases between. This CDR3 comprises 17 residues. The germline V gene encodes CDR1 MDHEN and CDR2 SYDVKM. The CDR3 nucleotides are TGTGCCAGCAGTACATCTGGCGGGGGTTCCTTGAATTCACCCCTCCACTTT. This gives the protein CASSTSGGGSLNSPLHF.

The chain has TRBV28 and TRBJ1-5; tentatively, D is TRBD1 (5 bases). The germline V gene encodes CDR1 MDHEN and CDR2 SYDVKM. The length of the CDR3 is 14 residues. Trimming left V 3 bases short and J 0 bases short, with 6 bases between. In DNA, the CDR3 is TGTGCCAGCAGTTTCGGGGGTAGCAATCAGCCCCAGCATTTT. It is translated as CASSFGGSNQPQHF. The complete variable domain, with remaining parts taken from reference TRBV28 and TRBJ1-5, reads DVKVTQSSRYLVKRTGEKVFLECVQDMDHENMFWYRQDPGLGLRLIYFSYDVKMKEKGDIPEGYSVSREKKERFSLILESASTNQTSMYLCASSFGGSNQPQHFGDGTRLSIL.

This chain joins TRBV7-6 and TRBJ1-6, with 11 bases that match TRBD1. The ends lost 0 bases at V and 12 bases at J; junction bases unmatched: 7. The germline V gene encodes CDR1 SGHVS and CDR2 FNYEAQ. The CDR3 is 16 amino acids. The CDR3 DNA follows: TGTGCCAGCAGCTTAGCTGTGGGACAGGGGGTCAGACCCCTCCACTTT. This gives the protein CASSLAVGQGVRPLHF. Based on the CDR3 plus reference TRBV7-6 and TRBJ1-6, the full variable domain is GAGVSQSPRYKVTKRGQDVALRCDPISGHVSLYWYRQALGQGPEFLTYFNYEAQQDKSGLPNDRFSAERPEGSISTLTIQRTEQRDSAMYRCASSLAVGQGVRPLHFGNGTRLTVT.

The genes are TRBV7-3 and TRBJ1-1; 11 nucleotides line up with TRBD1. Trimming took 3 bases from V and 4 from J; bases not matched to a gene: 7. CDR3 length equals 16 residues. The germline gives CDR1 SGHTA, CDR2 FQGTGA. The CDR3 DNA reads TGTGCCAGCAGCTTGACTTCCGGGACAGGGGGCACTGAAGCTTTCTTT. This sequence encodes CASSLTSGTGGTEAFF.

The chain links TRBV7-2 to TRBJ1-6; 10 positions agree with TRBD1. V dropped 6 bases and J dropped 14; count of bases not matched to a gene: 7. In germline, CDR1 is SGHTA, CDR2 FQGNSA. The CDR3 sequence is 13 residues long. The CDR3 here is CASRSGDRGSLHF. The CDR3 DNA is TGTGCCAGCAGATCCGGGGACAGGGGTTCCCTCCACTTT.

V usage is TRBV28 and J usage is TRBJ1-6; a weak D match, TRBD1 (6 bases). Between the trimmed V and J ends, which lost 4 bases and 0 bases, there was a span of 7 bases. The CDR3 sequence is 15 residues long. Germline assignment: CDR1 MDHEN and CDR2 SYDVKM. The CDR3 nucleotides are TGTGCCAGCAGTTCCAGGGGCTCCTATAATTCACCCCTCCACTTT. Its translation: CASSSRGSYNSPLHF.

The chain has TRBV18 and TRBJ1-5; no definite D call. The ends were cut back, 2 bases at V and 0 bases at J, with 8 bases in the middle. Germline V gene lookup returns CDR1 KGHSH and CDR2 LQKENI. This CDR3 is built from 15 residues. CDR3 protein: CASSPMAVSNQPQHF. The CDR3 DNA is TGTGCCAGCTCACCAATGGCTGTTAGCAATCAGCCCCAGCATTTT.